One sample yielded the 28 T cell receptor beta chains listed below, sequenced in a study of blood T cell repertoires in COVID-19. The data were produced by immunoSEQ multiplex PCR, yet TCRdb's version contains in-frame clones alone and is incomplete. Of about 200,000 clones detected, under 90% appear once; the ten largest clones hold about 8.3%. The sequencing sample was made of peripheral blood. These receptors were taken from a woman at least 80 years old with COVID-19, enrolled during active disease.

V usage is TRBV2 and J usage is TRBJ2-5; D not resolved. Germline V gene lookup returns CDR1 SNHLY and CDR2 FYNNEI. Trimming shortened V by 5 bases and J by 2 bases, and 9 bases separated the two germline ends. This CDR3 comprises 13 residues. This CDR3 is CASSPNAQETQYF. The CDR3 region has the DNA TGTGCCAGCAGTCCAAATGCGCAAGAGACCCAGTACTTC.

This chain connects TRBV7-3 to TRBJ2-7, with 10 bases that match TRBD1. Germline loops: CDR1 SGHTA, CDR2 FQGTGA. V shed 5 bases and J 2 bases; nucleotides not matched to a gene: 27. The CDR3 is made up of 22 amino acids. This chain's CDR3 is CASSTPGQGTLGSPFTAYEQYF. As DNA, the CDR3 is TGTGCCAGCAGCACCCCGGGACAGGGGACGTTGGGGTCCCCGTTCACAGCCTACGAGCAGTACTTC.

The CDR3 sequence is CASSPRGLAGGEQYF. The CDR3 nucleotides are TGTGCCAGCAGCCCTAGGGGACTAGCGGGGGGCGAGCAGTACTTC. V usage is TRBV7-2 and J usage is TRBJ2-7; TRBD2 matches 15 bases. V lost 5 bases, J lost 6 bases, and 5 bases stayed unmatched. CDR1 and CDR2 from the germline V gene are SGHTA and FQGNSA. There are 15 residues in the CDR3.

The chain recombines TRBV3-1 (or the pseudogene TRBV3-2) with TRBJ1-2, with D possibly TRBD1 on 6 matching bases. In germline, CDR1 is LGHDT, CDR2 YNNKEL (reference sequence). The CDR3 extends over 13 amino acids. The V gene lost 4 bases and the J gene lost 8 bases, with 14 bases spanning the gap. The CDR3 DNA reads as TGTGCCAGCAGCCCCGCCCAGACAGGCGGCTACACCTTC. It yields the protein CASSPAQTGGYTF.

The chain is built from TRBV5-1 and TRBJ2-5; possibly TRBD2 for D (5 bases). Per the germline V gene, CDR1 is SGHRS and CDR2 is YFSETQ. Trimming took off 3 bases at V and 5 bases at J, with 14 bases between the two ends. The CDR3 is 14 residues long. Here the CDR3 reads CASSSPGGGETQYF. The CDR3 DNA follows: TGCGCCAGCAGCTCCCCGGGCGGCGGGGAGACCCAGTACTTC.

The V call is TRBV6-5, the J call TRBJ1-3; 7 bases line up with TRBD1. The germline V gene encodes CDR1 MNHEY and CDR2 SVGAGI. CDR3 length: 14 residues. The V gene end was trimmed by 6 bases and the J gene end by 1 base; junction bases not matched to a gene: 3. CDR3 nucleotide sequence: TGTGCCAGCAGGCAGACAGGGTCTGGAAACACCATATATTTT. Translated: CASRQTGSGNTIYF.

The chain links TRBV18 to TRBJ2-1; the D gene is possibly TRBD2 (5 bases). The CDR3 loop spans 14 amino acids. Trimming took 6 bases from V and 8 from J, leaving 17 bases between them. Per the germline V gene, CDR1 is KGHSH and CDR2 is LQKENI. CDR3 coding DNA: TGTGCCAGCTCTCCCCGTAATAGCGCCGATGAGCAGTTCTTC. This encodes CASSPRNSADEQFF.

This rearrangement joins TRBV11-2 to TRBJ2-2; 8 positions agree with TRBD1. Germline V gives CDR1 SGHAT, CDR2 FQNNGV. Germline trimming cut 8 bases from V and 1 base from J; bases unmatched to any gene: 6. The CDR3 totals 15 residues. The CDR3 DNA reads as TGTGCCAGCCATCGAGACAGGGGGAACACCGGGGAGCTGTTTTTT. Amino acid sequence: CASHRDRGNTGELFF.

The chain couples TRBV28 to TRBJ1-5; 9 bases fit TRBD1. Germline CDR1 reads MDHEN; CDR2 reads SYDVKM. The trim removed 6 bases at V and 5 bases at J, leaving 5 bases unmatched. CDR3 length: 14 amino acids. CDR3 protein: CASSPGTGHQPQHF. CDR3 DNA: TGTGCCAGCAGCCCCGGGACAGGGCATCAGCCCCAGCATTTT.

V gene TRBV5-5 combines with J gene TRBJ1-6; D is uncertain. Germline loops: CDR1 SGHKS, CDR2 YYEKEE (reference sequence). Trimming shortened V by 0 bases and J by 6 bases, and 10 bases separated the two germline ends. There are 15 residues in the CDR3. CDR3 coding DNA: TGTGCCAGCAGCTTGGCGACACAGACTAATTCACCCCTCCACTTT. Its translation: CASSLATQTNSPLHF.

By share of the sample, this clone is medium-sized (0.01 to 0.1%). This chain joins TRBV5-5 and TRBJ1-1; D gene unclear. The CDR3 is 15 residues long. Between the trimmed V and J ends, which lost 3 bases and 2 bases, there was a span of 14 bases. The V gene's germline CDR1 is SGHKS and CDR2 YYEKEE (reference sequence). As DNA, the CDR3 is TGTGCCAGCAGCTGGGGTGGCAGGACTAACACTGAAGCTTTCTTT. It encodes CASSWGGRTNTEAFF.

This chain uses TRBV2 with TRBJ2-2; D remains unclear. The length of the CDR3 is 14 residues. Germline values: CDR1 SNHLY, CDR2 FYNNEI. V was shortened by 2 bases and J by 3 bases, with 7 bases between the two germline ends. The CDR3 DNA sequence: TGTGCCAGCAGTGAATGGAGCGACACCGGGGAGCTGTTTTTT. It specifies CASSEWSDTGELFF.

This sequence joins TRBV10-3 and TRBJ2-7; tentative D call: TRBD2 (5 bases). The CDR3 has 15 residues. Trimming stripped 6 bases from V and 3 bases from J, with 18 bases between. Per the germline V gene, CDR1 is ENHRY and CDR2 is SYGVKD. CDR3 residues: CAISGPGESIYEQYF. The DNA of the CDR3 is TGTGCCATCAGCGGGCCCGGGGAGAGCATCTACGAGCAGTACTTC.

The chain uses TRBV11-3 and TRBJ2-3; D not resolved. Trimming took off 5 bases at V and 0 bases at J, with 6 bases between the two ends. Germline loops: CDR1 SGHNT, CDR2 YENEEA. The CDR3 extends over 13 amino acids. CDR3 in amino acids: CASSPTSTDTQYF. The CDR3 coding sequence is TGTGCCAGCAGCCCCACTAGCACAGATACGCAGTATTTT.

This clone was seen only once. The chain recombines TRBV18 with TRBJ1-3, with D possibly TRBD1 on 6 matching bases. Trimming pared 6 bases from V and 0 bases from J, leaving 12 bases between. From germline, CDR1 is KGHSH and CDR2 LQKENI. The CDR3 is 15 amino acids. Here the CDR3 reads CASSPGTNSGNTIYF. The CDR3 nucleotides read TGTGCCAGCTCGCCTGGGACAAACTCTGGAAACACCATATATTTT.

The chain combines TRBV7-9 with TRBJ1-4; D remains ambiguous. V lost 1 base and J lost 5, with 11 bases in between. The CDR3 sequence is 15 residues long. CDR1 is SEHNR and CDR2 is FQNEAQ in the germline V gene (reference sequence). The CDR3 region has the DNA TGTGCCAGCAGCTTAGAGCGGGTGGCCAATGAAAAACTGTTTTTT. Translated: CASSLERVANEKLFF.

CDR3 region: CASSPNMSGQGAVILFF. CDR3 sequence (DNA): TGCGCCAGCAGCCCTAATATGTCCGGACAGGGGGCGGTTATACTGTTTTTT. V usage is TRBV5-1 and J usage is TRBJ1-4; TRBD1 aligns across 11 bases. V was clipped by 4 bases and J by 13 bases; unmatched bases: 18. CDR3 length equals 17 residues. Germline CDR1 is SGHRS and CDR2 is YFSETQ.

This chain links TRBV5-4 with TRBJ2-1; D is perhaps TRBD1 (7 bases). Germline values: CDR1 SGHNT, CDR2 YYREEE (reference sequence). Trimming stripped 1 base from V and 7 bases from J, with 12 bases between. CDR3 length: 14 residues. CDR3 sequence reads: CASSLWQGGNEQFF. The CDR3 region has the DNA TGTGCCAGCAGCTTGTGGCAGGGGGGAAATGAGCAGTTCTTC.

The genes are TRBV5-1 and TRBJ2-5, with unresolved D. Germline V CDR1 and CDR2: SGHRS, YFSETQ. The CDR3 loop spans 15 amino acids. Trimming shortened V by 2 bases and J by 1 base, and 12 bases separated the two germline ends. The CDR3 sequence: CASSFQNPSQETQYF. The CDR3 nucleotides are TGCGCCAGCAGCTTTCAGAACCCCAGCCAAGAGACCCAGTACTTC.

The chain combines TRBV7-9 with TRBJ1-5; perhaps TRBD1 as D (5 bases). The length of the CDR3 is 13 residues. The germline gives CDR1 SEHNR, CDR2 FQNEAQ (reference sequence). With 3 bases removed from V and 3 bases from J, the gap between germline ends came to 6 bases. This CDR3 is CASSLDNNQPQHF. CDR3 DNA: TGTGCCAGCAGCTTGGACAACAATCAGCCCCAGCATTTT.

The CDR3 loop reads CASSRLAGADRGTDTQYF. The CDR3 nucleotides read TGTGCCAGCAGTCGACTAGCGGGGGCGGATAGGGGCACAGATACGCAGTATTTT. This chain links TRBV6-6 with TRBJ2-3; 12 bases match TRBD2. This CDR3 is built from 18 residues. Germline CDR1 reads MNHNY; CDR2 reads SVGAGI (reference sequence). V shed 5 bases, J shed 1 base, and the junction held 10 bases outside the gene matches.

V is TRBV19 and J is TRBJ2-1; D possibly corresponds to TRBD1 (5 bases). The CDR3 extends over 14 amino acids. Trimming cost V 11 bases and J 4 bases, with 18 bases left between them. Germline V gives CDR1 LNHDA, CDR2 SQIVND (reference sequence). The CDR3 bases are TGTGCCGCTGGAAGGGGTTCCGTTTACAATGAGCAGTTCTTC. Encoded protein: CAAGRGSVYNEQFF.

The chain uses TRBV5-1 and TRBJ1-2; D might be TRBD1 (5 bases). The V gene's germline CDR1 is SGHRS and CDR2 YFSETQ. The CDR3 has 13 residues. V was clipped by 0 bases and J by 4 bases, with 7 bases between them. The CDR3, as DNA: TGCGCCAGCAGCTTGGGACAGATCTATGGCTACACCTTC. This codes for CASSLGQIYGYTF.

The chain carries TRBV19 and TRBJ2-1; tentative D call: TRBD1 (6 bases). V was clipped by 2 bases and J by 4 bases, with 12 bases between them. This CDR3 is 15 amino acids long. CDR1 LNHDA and CDR2 SQIVND come from the germline V gene (reference sequence). The CDR3 nucleotides are TGTGCCAGTAGTATAAACAGGGTTACTTACAATGAGCAGTTCTTC. This codes for CASSINRVTYNEQFF.

This chain uses TRBV27 with TRBJ2-1; TRBD1 agrees at 9 bases. V trimming: 5 bases; J trimming: 0 bases; junction bases outside the gene matches: 14. The CDR3 is 19 residues long. Germline V gene data show CDR1 as MNHEY and CDR2 as SMNVEV (reference sequence). The CDR3 DNA reads as TGTGCCAGCAGTAGATGGGGGACAGGGAGATCGAGCTCCTACAATGAGCAGTTCTTC. Amino acid sequence: CASSRWGTGRSSSYNEQFF.

This clone was seen only a few times. The CDR3 DNA sequence: TGCGCCAGCATGGGGACAGTTGGTCGTCAGCCCCAGCATTTT. Protein product: CASMGTVGRQPQHF. The chain combines TRBV10-2 with TRBJ1-5; 7 nucleotides agree with TRBD1. In germline, CDR1 is WSHSY, CDR2 SAAADI. The CDR3 covers 14 residues. V shed 7 bases, J shed 6 bases, and the junction held 9 bases outside the gene matches.

CDR3 nucleotide sequence: TGTGCCACCGGGACAGGGAATTCACCCCTCCACTTT. This sequence encodes CATGTGNSPLHF. The rearrangement uses TRBV28 and TRBJ1-6; the match to TRBD1 covers 9 bases. The CDR3 is 12 amino acids. Per germline, CDR1 MDHEN and CDR2 SYDVKM. V trimming: 10 bases; J trimming: 7 bases; junction bases outside the gene matches: 2.

The chain recombines TRBV3-1 (or the pseudogene TRBV3-2) with TRBJ2-3; 9 bases line up with TRBD1. Germline loops: CDR1 LGHDT, CDR2 YNNKEL (reference sequence). The CDR3 is 16 residues long. Germline trimming cut 5 bases from V and 3 bases from J; bases unmatched to any gene: 9. In DNA, the CDR3 is TGTGCCAGCAGCAACCGGACAGGGGTAGGGACAGATACGCAGTATTTT. Its translation: CASSNRTGVGTDTQYF.